This is a list of T cell receptor beta chains from one sample in a study of shared clonotypes between healthy human individuals. Clones were read by immunoSEQ multiplex PCR, and TCRdb kept only the in-frame ones, dropping some. This sample has roughly 2,500,000 clones, with approximately 94% found just once. Specimen: naive CD4+ T cells from PBMCs. All receptors come from a man younger than 35 in good health. Some clones in this sample may be carry-over from other donors' samples. Both conserved end residues are part of each CDR3. Fields, in order: clone size, CDR3 length, J gene, D gene, V gene, CDR3 DNA, CDR3 protein. A D gene is named only where the DNA matches it firmly. Clone size is stated in some rows and not others, as once, few, many or a class when expanded.

>-|10|TRBJ2-5|TRBD1|TRBV28
TGTGCCAGCAGTCGGGACAGCCAGTACTTC
CASSRDSQYF
>-|19|TRBJ2-1|TRBD2|TRBV18
TGTGCCAGCTCACACGAGGCGTGGACTAGCGGGAGTGGGTGGAATGAGCAGTTCTTC
CASSHEAWTSGSGWNEQFF
>-|15|TRBJ2-2|-|TRBV7-9
TGTGCCAGCAGCTTAGGGGGTTCCCTCACCGGGGAGCTGTTTTTT
CASSLGGSLTGELFF
>-|11|TRBJ1-3|-|TRBV6-1
TGTGCCAGCAGCCTTGGAAACACCATATATTTT
CASSLGNTIYF
>-|13|TRBJ1-2|-|TRBV29-1
TGCAGCGTTACTAGCGACAGTTGGGGTGGCTACACCTTC
CSVTSDSWGGYTF
>once|14|TRBJ2-3|-|TRBV5-1
TGCGCCAGCAGCACAGGGACAATCGAAGATACGCAGTATTTT
CASSTGTIEDTQYF
>-|15|TRBJ2-1|-|TRBV7-2
TGTGCCAGCAGCAAAAGACCTCCCTCCTACAATGAGCAGTTCTTC
CASSKRPPSYNEQFF
>-|17|TRBJ2-3|-|TRBV7-2
TGTGCCAGCAGCCCTCACTGGGCAGTCTTTAGCACAGATACGCAGTATTTT
CASSPHWAVFSTDTQYF
>-|12|TRBJ2-3|-|TRBV6-5
TGTGCCAGCAGTAAACCAGGGAATACGCAGTATTTT
CASSKPGNTQYF
>-|13|TRBJ1-2|-|TRBV29-1
TGCAGCGGTATCAAGCGGGGGGCTGGCGGCTACACCTTC
CSGIKRGAGGYTF
>-|13|TRBJ1-4|-|TRBV19
TGTGCCAGTAGGGTCGGGAGTGGAGAAAAACTGTTTTTT
CASRVGSGEKLFF
>-|13|TRBJ1-4|TRBD1|TRBV5-1
TGCGCCAGCAGCAGCCTACAGGGGGGAAAACTGTTTTTT
CASSSLQGGKLFF
>once|14|TRBJ2-4|-|TRBV28
TGTGCCAGCAGTTCTATTCAGGGGAAAAACATTCAGTACTTC
CASSSIQGKNIQYF